The rows below give T cell receptor beta chains drawn from one sample of a study of blood T cell repertoires in COVID-19. Data came from immunoSEQ multiplex PCR; TCRdb stores just in-frame clones and leaves some out. Among approximately 150,000 clones listed, 84% were seen once. The specimen was peripheral blood. These receptor sequences come from a woman over 75 with COVID-19, enrolled during active disease. The CDR3 runs from the conserved cysteine through the conserved F or W. Fields, in order: V gene, D gene, clone size, J gene, CDR3 DNA, CDR3 protein. The D gene is left open where the match is weak. Expanded clones are given a class, and other clones once, few, many or no size at all.

>TRBV5-1|-|-|TRBJ2-7
TGCGCCAGCAGCATCCTCCTAAACGAGCAGTACTTC
CASSILLNEQYF
>TRBV7-9|TRBD2|few|TRBJ2-1
TGTGCCAGCAGCCCGACTAGCTCTGAGCAGTTCTTC
CASSPTSSEQFF
>TRBV5-4|TRBD2|once|TRBJ2-1
TGTGCCAGCAGCTTGGCTCGCCTAGCGGGGGTAAATGAGCAGTTCTTC
CASSLARLAGVNEQFF
>TRBV28|-|-|TRBJ1-3
TGTGCCAGCAGTCCCCCGGGTGTGCCTGGAAACACCATATATTTT
CASSPPGVPGNTIYF
>TRBV2|-|-|TRBJ1-1
TGTGCCAGCAGTGAATTTGCGGGAGTGAACACTGAAGCTTTCTTT
CASSEFAGVNTEAFF
>TRBV30|-|-|TRBJ2-7
TGTGCCTGGACCTGGCCGGGACTCCCCACCTACGAGCAGTACTTC
CAWTWPGLPTYEQYF
>TRBV3-1/TRBV3-2|TRBD2|-|TRBJ2-2
TGTGCCAGCAGCCCCTGGGGGGGATCGAACACCGGGGAGCTGTTTTTT
CASSPWGGSNTGELFF
>TRBV18|-|-|TRBJ2-5
TGTGCCAGCTCACCTCCAGGGGGGGAGACCCAGTACTTC
CASSPPGGETQYF
>TRBV7-9|-|-|TRBJ1-2
TGTGCCAGCAGCCACGGACAGACTAACTATGGCTACACCTTC
CASSHGQTNYGYTF
>TRBV6-5|TRBD2|-|TRBJ2-3
TGTGCCAGCAGTTTAACGGGACTAGCGTCGGGAGATACGCAGTATTTT
CASSLTGLASGDTQYF
>TRBV3-1/TRBV3-2|-|-|TRBJ1-2
TGTGCCAGCAGCCAAGATGGAGATTTGAGTTTCTATGGCTACACCTTC
CASSQDGDLSFYGYTF
>TRBV7-2|-|-|TRBJ2-7
TGTGCCAGCAGCTCCATGTTGGGGCCGGGCGAGCAGTACTTC
CASSSMLGPGEQYF
>TRBV6-5|TRBD1|few|TRBJ1-1
TGTGCCAGCAGTACCCCCGGGACAGGGGTTGGTGAAGCTTTCTTT
CASSTPGTGVGEAFF
>TRBV27|TRBD2|-|TRBJ2-7
TGTGCCAGCAGTAGCGGGACTCTTTACGAGCAGTACTTC
CASSSGTLYEQYF
>TRBV10-3|-|-|TRBJ2-2
TGTGCCATCCGGGACTCCATAGCAGGCACCGGGGAGCTGTTTTTT
CAIRDSIAGTGELFF
>TRBV19|-|-|TRBJ2-6
TGTGCCAGTAGTATTGGACAAATCTCTGGGGCCAACGTCCTGACTTTC
CASSIGQISGANVLTF
>TRBV7-8|-|-|TRBJ1-6
TGTGCCAGCAGCTGGGGTGTCTTGGACAGCGGTTCACCCCTCCACTTT
CASSWGVLDSGSPLHF
>TRBV21-1|-|-|TRBJ2-5
TGTGCCAGCAGCAAGGAGGGCCGCCAAGAGACCCAGTACTTC
CASSKEGRQETQYF
>TRBV6-5|TRBD1|once|TRBJ2-7
TGTGCCAGCAGCCTAGACAGGGTAAAATCCTACGAGCAGTACTTC
CASSLDRVKSYEQYF
>TRBV7-2|-|-|TRBJ2-3
TGTGCCAGCAGCTTAAAAGCGGGCCCCCCAGATACGCAGTATTTT
CASSLKAGPPDTQYF
>TRBV5-4|-|-|TRBJ1-1
TGTGCCAGCAGCACCGCACAGTCCAACACTGAAGCTTTCTTT
CASSTAQSNTEAFF
>TRBV3-1/TRBV3-2|TRBD1|once|TRBJ2-1
TGTGCCAGCAGCCCCCGTGGACAGGCAATATACAATGAGCAGTTCTTC
CASSPRGQAIYNEQFF
>TRBV7-9|-|-|TRBJ2-5
TGTGCCAGCAGCTTAGTCCTAGCCCAAGAGACCCAGTACTTC
CASSLVLAQETQYF
>TRBV21-1|-|-|TRBJ2-2
TGTGCCAGCAGCACTCGGGACAGCCCCACCGGGGAGCTGTTTTTT
CASSTRDSPTGELFF
>TRBV7-3|-|-|TRBJ2-1
TGTGCCAGCAGCAGGGGACTGACTTCCTACAATGAGCAGTTCTTC
CASSRGLTSYNEQFF
>TRBV18|TRBD2|few|TRBJ2-5
TGTGCCAGCTCACCGCGGGGGGAAGAGACCCAGTACTTC
CASSPRGEETQYF